This T cell receptor (beta chain) is drawn from a study of blood T cell repertoires in COVID-19. Data came from immunoSEQ multiplex PCR; TCRdb stores just in-frame clones and leaves some out. The sample has 90,000 to 120,000 clones; approximately 85% are singletons. The CDR3 runs to 14 residues. Germline CDR1 and CDR2: PRHDT and FYEKMQ (reference sequence). Trimming pared 3 bases from V and 2 bases from J, leaving 11 bases between. The sequence derives from a human donor in a cohort sampled during active COVID-19. V gene TRBV13 combines with J gene TRBJ2-7, with a possible D match to TRBD2 (5 bases). Sequenced: peripheral blood. CDR3 nucleotide sequence: TGTGCCAGCAGCTTCGGAGGATACCCCTACGAGCAGTACTTC. Residues: CASSFGGYPYEQYF.